The rows below give T cell receptor beta chains drawn from one sample of a study of cytotoxic CD8 clonotypes in ibrutinib-treated CLL. TCRdb's copy holds only in-frame clones and misses some; the assay was immunoSEQ multiplex PCR. The sample has 150,000 to 200,000 clones, over 60% seen once; the top ten hold around 15%. This specimen was PBMCs, taken after 24 months of ibrutinib treatment. These receptors all stem from a human donor with chronic lymphocytic leukemia. CDR3s include the opening cysteine and the closing phenylalanine or tryptophan. The D gene is left open where the match is weak. Clone size, where shown, is once, few, many, or a class for clones that have expanded.

D: TRBD1; size: NA; V: TRBV4-3; J: TRBJ2-2; DNA: TGCGCCAGCAGCCAAGTGCTCGGGACAGACACCGGGGAGCTGTTTTTT; CDR3: CASSQVLGTDTGELFF
D: NA; size: NA; V: TRBV11-2; J: TRBJ2-1; DNA: TGTGCCAGCAGCTCTGGGCAGGATGAGCAGTTCTTC; CDR3: CASSSGQDEQFF
D: TRBD1; size: few; V: TRBV4-2; J: TRBJ2-3; DNA: TGTGCCAGCAGCCCTAAGGGGACAGGGGGCACAGATACGCAGTATTTT; CDR3: CASSPKGTGGTDTQYF
D: NA; size: NA; V: TRBV2; J: TRBJ1-4; DNA: TGTGCCAGCAGTAACGCGGCCTTGGAAAAACTGTTTTTT; CDR3: CASSNAALEKLFF
D: NA; size: NA; V: TRBV7-2; J: TRBJ1-2; DNA: TGTGCCAGCAGCTTATCGGACGGGGAAGTGTATGGCTACACCTTC; CDR3: CASSLSDGEVYGYTF
D: NA; size: once; V: TRBV6-6; J: TRBJ1-2; DNA: TGTGCCAGCAGTTACAGGGTGGGGTATGGCTACACCTTC; CDR3: CASSYRVGYGYTF
D: NA; size: NA; V: TRBV18; J: TRBJ1-5; DNA: TGTGCCAGCTCACCGCGGACAGATCAGCCCCAGCATTTT; CDR3: CASSPRTDQPQHF
D: NA; size: few; V: TRBV25-1; J: TRBJ2-2; DNA: TGTGCCAGCAGTGAGGCGGGGAAAGGGGAGCTGTTTTTT; CDR3: CASSEAGKGELFF
D: NA; size: NA; V: TRBV9; J: TRBJ2-7; DNA: TGTGCCAGCAGCGTAGATCCGGTTTTGGAGCAGTACTTC; CDR3: CASSVDPVLEQYF
D: NA; size: NA; V: TRBV7-2; J: TRBJ1-2; DNA: TGTGCCAGCAGACCGGCAAAGATGAAAATCCGGAGCGGCTACACCTTC; CDR3: CASRPAKMKIRSGYTF
D: NA; size: NA; V: TRBV4-3; J: TRBJ2-7; DNA: TGCGCCAGCAGCCAAGTTCGGGGGTACGAGCAGTACTTC; CDR3: CASSQVRGYEQYF
D: TRBD2; size: NA; V: TRBV27; J: TRBJ2-5; DNA: TGTGCCAGCAGTTTCAGCGGGAGTTTGGAGACCCAGTACTTC; CDR3: CASSFSGSLETQYF
D: NA; size: NA; V: TRBV9; J: TRBJ2-2; DNA: TGTGCCAGCAGCACTCGCCTCCTTACCGGGGAGCTGTTTTTT; CDR3: CASSTRLLTGELFF
D: TRBD2; size: NA; V: TRBV6-5; J: TRBJ2-7; DNA: TGTGCCAGCAGGAGCGGGAGACCCTACGAGCAGTACTTC; CDR3: CASRSGRPYEQYF
D: TRBD2; size: once; V: TRBV7-2; J: TRBJ2-7; DNA: TGTGCCAGCAGCCAGGGACTAGCGGGCCGCTACGAGCAGTACTTC; CDR3: CASSQGLAGRYEQYF
D: TRBD2; size: NA; V: TRBV9; J: TRBJ2-1; DNA: TGTGCCAGCAGCGACCGACTTAGCGGGACACCTCCAGAGCAGTTCTTC; CDR3: CASSDRLSGTPPEQFF
D: NA; size: few; V: TRBV7-9; J: TRBJ2-7; DNA: TGTGCCAGCAGATCCGGGACTTCCCTTCTCTACGAGCAGTACTTC; CDR3: CASRSGTSLLYEQYF
D: NA; size: NA; V: TRBV7-3; J: TRBJ1-1; DNA: TGTGCCAGCAGCTTAACAAGGCAGCCGAACACTGAAGCTTTCTTT; CDR3: CASSLTRQPNTEAFF
D: TRBD1; size: once; V: TRBV9; J: TRBJ2-2; DNA: TGTGCCAGCAGCACACCGGGACAGGGGTCCACCGGGGAGCTGTTTTTT; CDR3: CASSTPGQGSTGELFF
D: TRBD2; size: NA; V: TRBV18; J: TRBJ2-7; DNA: TGTGCCAGCTCACCACCCGGGACTAGCGTCTACGAGCAGTACTTC; CDR3: CASSPPGTSVYEQYF
D: NA; size: once; V: TRBV9; J: TRBJ2-2; DNA: TGTGCCAGCAGCAAACAACCTAGCGTAGCCGGGGAGCTGTTTTTT; CDR3: CASSKQPSVAGELFF
D: NA; size: NA; V: TRBV5-4; J: TRBJ1-2; DNA: TGTGCCAGCAGCTTGAGGAGAAACTATGGCTACACCTTC; CDR3: CASSLRRNYGYTF
D: NA; size: NA; V: TRBV6-1; J: TRBJ2-3; DNA: TGTGCCAGCAGCGTCGACCTAAGCACAGATACGCAGTATTTT; CDR3: CASSVDLSTDTQYF
D: TRBD1; size: NA; V: TRBV30; J: TRBJ2-7; DNA: TGTGCCTGTAACCTCGGACAGGGCGGTGCCGAGCAGTACTTC; CDR3: CACNLGQGGAEQYF
D: TRBD1; size: NA; V: TRBV29-1; J: TRBJ2-1; DNA: TGCAGCGTTACTGATAGGACAGGGCCCGATGAGCAGTTCTTC; CDR3: CSVTDRTGPDEQFF
D: TRBD1; size: NA; V: TRBV27; J: TRBJ2-7; DNA: TGTGCCAGCAGTTTGGGGACAGGGAACCTCCGGGAGCAGTACTTC; CDR3: CASSLGTGNLREQYF
D: NA; size: NA; V: TRBV18; J: TRBJ1-2; DNA: TGTGCCAGCTCACCTGGGCAGGGGTATGGCTACACCTTC; CDR3: CASSPGQGYGYTF
D: TRBD1; size: few; V: TRBV5-1; J: TRBJ2-7; DNA: TGCGCCAGCAGCCACCCGGACAGGGAGTACGAGCAGTACTTC; CDR3: CASSHPDREYEQYF
D: NA; size: NA; V: TRBV11-2; J: TRBJ1-1; DNA: TGTGCCAGCAGCCAATTGCCCCGGGGAGCTTTCTTT; CDR3: CASSQLPRGAFF
D: TRBD2; size: NA; V: TRBV11-1; J: TRBJ2-2; DNA: TGTGCCAGCAGCTTGAGACTAGCGGGAGGCCCGGACACCGGGGAGCTGTTTTTT; CDR3: CASSLRLAGGPDTGELFF
D: NA; size: NA; V: TRBV6-1; J: TRBJ1-5; DNA: TGTGCCAGCAACTCGGGGCGGAGATCCAATCAGCCCCAGCATTTT; CDR3: CASNSGRRSNQPQHF
D: NA; size: NA; V: TRBV15; J: TRBJ2-7; DNA: TGTGCCACCAGCAAGGGGACCGATAGCTCCTACGAGCAGTACTTC; CDR3: CATSKGTDSSYEQYF
D: TRBD2; size: NA; V: TRBV6-5; J: TRBJ2-7; DNA: TGTGCCAGCAGGAGTAGCGGGAGGGCCCTCAAGCAGTACTTC; CDR3: CASRSSGRALKQYF
D: TRBD2; size: NA; V: TRBV12-5; J: TRBJ2-7; DNA: TGTGCTAGTGGTTCCCTCGTAGGACTAGCGTTACTACCCTACGAGCAGTACTTC; CDR3: CASGSLVGLALLPYEQYF
D: TRBD2; size: NA; V: TRBV9; J: TRBJ2-7; DNA: TGTGCCAGCAGCCCCCTTAGATCGAGCGGGAGGGCCAACGAGCAGTACTTC; CDR3: CASSPLRSSGRANEQYF
D: NA; size: NA; V: TRBV9; J: TRBJ2-1; DNA: TGTGCCAGCAGCGTAGGCAGGTCCTACAATGAGCAGTTCTTC; CDR3: CASSVGRSYNEQFF
D: NA; size: NA; V: TRBV18; J: TRBJ2-1; DNA: TGTGCCAGCTCACCAGGGCTAGTCAATGAGCAGTTCTTC; CDR3: CASSPGLVNEQFF
D: TRBD2; size: NA; V: TRBV5-1; J: TRBJ2-2; DNA: TGCGCCAGCACCACAGGACTAGCGGGTCGTACCGGGGAGCTGTTTTTT; CDR3: CASTTGLAGRTGELFF
D: NA; size: NA; V: TRBV2; J: TRBJ2-7; DNA: TGTGCCAGCAGTGAAGCTGTTAGTCGCGAGCAGTACTTC; CDR3: CASSEAVSREQYF
D: TRBD2; size: NA; V: TRBV13; J: TRBJ2-5; DNA: TGTGCCAGCAGCTTAACGGAGACTAGCGGGGAGACCCAGTACTTC; CDR3: CASSLTETSGETQYF
D: TRBD1; size: NA; V: TRBV19; J: TRBJ2-7; DNA: TGTGCCAGTACCCCCTCGGTGGGACAGTACTACGAGCAGTACTTC; CDR3: CASTPSVGQYYEQYF
D: NA; size: NA; V: TRBV2; J: TRBJ1-1; DNA: TGTGCCAGCAGTTCGATTGGCAGGTCCAACACTGAAGCTTTCTTT; CDR3: CASSSIGRSNTEAFF
D: NA; size: NA; V: TRBV18; J: TRBJ2-5; DNA: TGTGCCAGCTCACCTACTCAAGAGACCCAGTACTTC; CDR3: CASSPTQETQYF
D: NA; size: NA; V: TRBV10-3; J: TRBJ1-2; DNA: TGTGCCATCAGTGGGGGATGGGACTATGGCTACACCTTC; CDR3: CAISGGWDYGYTF
D: NA; size: NA; V: TRBV14; J: TRBJ1-2; DNA: TGTGCCAGCAGCCAAGTAAACTATGGCTACACCTTC; CDR3: CASSQVNYGYTF
D: NA; size: few; V: TRBV10-3; J: TRBJ2-3; DNA: TGTGCCATCACCAGGGGCAGGGAGACAGATACGCAGTATTTT; CDR3: CAITRGRETDTQYF
D: TRBD1; size: NA; V: TRBV6-5; J: TRBJ1-6; DNA: TGTGCCAGCAGAGGGACAGGGGTTGAATCACCCCTCCACTTT; CDR3: CASRGTGVESPLHF
D: NA; size: NA; V: TRBV7-9; J: TRBJ2-1; DNA: TGTGCCAGCAGCTTCTTTCTAGCGTATTCCTACAATGAGCAGTTCTTC; CDR3: CASSFFLAYSYNEQFF
D: NA; size: once; V: TRBV5-1; J: TRBJ2-6; DNA: TGCGCCAGCAGCGCGCCCGGGCCAGGGGCTGGGGCCAACGTCCTGACTTTC; CDR3: CASSAPGPGAGANVLTF
D: NA; size: NA; V: TRBV10-3; J: TRBJ2-1; DNA: TGTGCCATCTCCCTAAATATTAACCCGATTGAGCAGTTCTTC; CDR3: CAISLNINPIEQFF
D: NA; size: NA; V: TRBV2; J: TRBJ1-2; DNA: TGTGCCAGCAGTAGGGAGGGCGGCTATGGCTACACCTTC; CDR3: CASSREGGYGYTF
D: NA; size: NA; V: TRBV4-1; J: TRBJ1-3; DNA: TGCGCCAGCAGCCCAAAGGACAGCTCTGGAAACACCATATATTTT; CDR3: CASSPKDSSGNTIYF
D: NA; size: NA; V: TRBV28; J: TRBJ1-2; DNA: TGTGCCAGCAGTTTACAGCTCTCAGATAACTATGGCTACACCTTC; CDR3: CASSLQLSDNYGYTF